Listed below are T cell receptor beta chains from one sample, sequenced in a study of identical twins. TCRdb reprocessed the 5' RACE reads via MiXCR and lists one record per CDR3 protein. The sample has 450,000 or so distinct CDR3 sequences, roughly a quarter seen once; the top ten hold 2.9%. The sample was also reused in another study, on T cells expressing NK-cell markers.

Sequenced material: CD4+ T cells sorted from blood. The receptors derive from a woman under 30 in good health. Each CDR3 is given with its conserved first and last residue. D genes are given only for firm matches. Clone size is not always given. Where it is, it says once, few, many or a class for expanded clones.

13	TRBV5-1	TRBJ2-1	-	-	CASRADTYNEQFF	TGCGCCAGCAGGGCCGACACGTACAATGAGCAGTTCTTC
13	TRBV29-1	TRBJ2-5	TRBD1	few	CSACNRGPETQYF	TGCAGCGCGTGTAACAGGGGGCCGGAGACCCAGTACTTC
14	TRBV29-1	TRBJ2-2	TRBD1	-	CSAAGQGTNGELFF	TGCAGCGCCGCGGGACAGGGGACGAACGGGGAGCTGTTTTTT
15	TRBV6-5	TRBJ2-7	-	-	CASSSHQQGSYEQYF	TGTGCCAGCAGTTCGCATCAACAGGGTAGCTACGAGCAGTACTTC
15	TRBV7-8	TRBJ2-7	-	-	CASSLGPGEHHEQYF	TGTGCCAGCAGCTTAGGGCCAGGGGAGCATCACGAGCAGTACTTC
13	TRBV10-3	TRBJ2-2	-	-	CAISPRAAGELFF	TGTGCCATCAGCCCCCGTGCGGCCGGGGAGCTGTTTTTT
16	TRBV6-5	TRBJ2-7	TRBD2	-	CASSYLRSGRAREQYF	TGTGCCAGCAGTTACCTCCGAAGCGGGAGGGCGCGCGAGCAGTACTTC
16	TRBV5-1	TRBJ2-1	TRBD2	-	CASSQTGGGGYNEQFF	TGCGCCAGCAGTCAGACGGGCGGGGGAGGCTACAATGAGCAGTTCTTC
14	TRBV2	TRBJ2-3	-	few	CASRLASNTDTQYF	TGTGCCAGCAGACTTGCGTCTAACACAGATACGCAGTATTTT
12	TRBV29-1	TRBJ2-3	-	-	CSAQGFSDTQYF	TGCAGCGCTCAAGGTTTTTCAGATACGCAGTATTTT
13	TRBV12-3/TRBV12-4	TRBJ2-1	-	many	CASRPDSYNEQFF	TGTGCCAGCAGGCCCGACTCATACAATGAGCAGTTCTTC
15	TRBV29-1	TRBJ2-1	-	many	CSGAGRFNPGTEQFF	TGCAGCGGCGCGGGGCGCTTCAATCCCGGGACTGAGCAGTTCTTC
13	TRBV5-5	TRBJ1-1	-	few	CASSLTGKTEAFF	TGTGCCAGCAGCTTGACAGGGAAGACCGAAGCTTTCTTT
14	TRBV12-3/TRBV12-4	TRBJ1-5	TRBD1	-	CASSKGGGNQPQHF	TGTGCCAGCAGTAAAGGGGGCGGCAATCAGCCCCAGCATTTT
16	TRBV5-1	TRBJ2-3	TRBD2	many	CASSLEASGITDTQYF	TGCGCCAGCAGCTTGGAGGCTAGCGGGATCACAGATACGCAGTATTTT
15	TRBV5-1	TRBJ2-5	-	-	CASSPGGGGRKTQYF	TGCGCCAGCAGCCCCGGAGGGGGGGGGCGAAAGACCCAGTACTTC
15	TRBV9	TRBJ2-1	-	-	CASSVGVSSYNEQFF	TGTGCCAGCAGCGTAGGAGTAAGCTCCTACAATGAGCAGTTCTTC
15	TRBV7-9	TRBJ2-3	TRBD1	few	CASSIGTGDTDTQYF	TGTGCCAGCAGCATTGGGACAGGGGATACAGATACGCAGTATTTT
14	TRBV15	TRBJ1-5	TRBD1	many	CATRMGQINQPQHF	TGTGCCACCAGGATGGGACAGATAAATCAGCCCCAGCATTTT
14	TRBV12-3/TRBV12-4	TRBJ2-7	-	few	CASSLGRIVHEQYF	TGTGCCAGCAGTTTGGGTCGGATCGTGCACGAGCAGTACTTC
13	TRBV12-3/TRBV12-4	TRBJ1-5	-	few	CASTTGYGQPQHF	TGTGCCAGCACTACAGGGTATGGTCAGCCCCAGCATTTT
13	TRBV29-1	TRBJ2-2	-	-	CSVEGARDGELFF	TGCAGCGTTGAAGGGGCCCGGGACGGGGAGCTGTTTTTT
15	TRBV12-3/TRBV12-4	TRBJ2-5	TRBD1	-	CASSLASVGGETQYF	TGTGCCAGCAGTTTAGCTAGCGTAGGGGGCGAGACCCAGTACTTC
13	TRBV7-9	TRBJ2-1	-	few	CASSPFSGDEQFF	TGTGCCAGCAGCCCCTTTTCGGGAGATGAGCAGTTCTTC
13	TRBV20-1	TRBJ2-7	-	-	CSARGGYSYEQYF	TGCAGTGCTAGAGGGGGCTACTCCTACGAGCAGTACTTC
15	TRBV20-1	TRBJ2-4	TRBD2	few	CSADDSTSAKNIQYF	TGCAGTGCTGACGACTCGACTAGCGCAAAAAACATTCAGTACTTC
13	TRBV10-3	TRBJ1-2	TRBD1	-	CATTQTGDDGYTF	TGTGCCACGACACAAACAGGGGACGATGGCTACACCTTC
15	TRBV24-1	TRBJ2-1	-	few	CATSDSRRGDNEQFF	TGTGCCACCAGTGATTCGAGGCGGGGCGACAATGAGCAGTTCTTC
16	TRBV15	TRBJ2-1	-	few	CATSRGAVSSYNEQFF	TGTGCCACCAGCCGGGGGGCGGTGAGCTCCTACAATGAGCAGTTCTTC
15	TRBV3-1	TRBJ2-1	TRBD2	few	CASSQERGSYNEQFF	TGTGCCAGCAGCCAAGAGCGGGGGTCCTACAATGAGCAGTTCTTC
15	TRBV20-1	TRBJ2-1	TRBD2	-	CSARTTSGRAGEQFF	TGCAGTGCTAGAACGACTAGCGGGAGGGCCGGAGAGCAGTTCTTC